These 8 T cell receptor beta chains originate from one sample sequenced in a study of T cell responses to AZD1222 COVID-19 vaccine. Libraries were prepared by immunoSEQ multiplex PCR; TCRdb keeps only in-frame clonotypes and omits some of them. This sample has tens of thousands of clones, with 75% to 95% found just once. The specimen was peripheral blood, collected on day 0 of MenACWY control vaccination. The receptors originated from an adult in good health.

This clone showed up just once. The rearrangement joins TRBV27 to TRBJ1-6; D perhaps matches TRBD1 (5 bases). Between the trimmed V and J ends, which lost 4 bases and 12 bases, there was a span of 16 bases. From germline, CDR1 is MNHEY and CDR2 SMNVEV (reference sequence). The CDR3 consists of 14 residues. CDR3 sequence: CASSWGGLKGPLHF. CDR3 nucleotide sequence: TGTGCCAGCAGTTGGGGGGGTTTAAAAGGACCCCTCCACTTT.

This sequence joins TRBV3-1 (or the pseudogene TRBV3-2) and TRBJ2-7, with D perhaps TRBD2 (5 bases). This CDR3 is 12 amino acids long. The V end was cut by 0 bases, the J end by 7 bases, with 7 bases between. CDR1 and CDR2 from the germline V gene are LGHDT and YNNKEL (reference sequence). CDR3 loop: CASSQDQREQYF. The CDR3 region has the DNA TGTGCCAGCAGCCAAGATCAGCGGGAGCAGTACTTC.

CDR3 loop: CASSQRGGPNSPLHF. CDR3 nucleotide sequence: TGTGCCAGCAGTCAGCGGGGGGGACCTAATTCACCCCTCCACTTT. The V and J genes are TRBV28 and TRBJ1-6; TRBD1 might be the D (5 bases). Germline lookup yields CDR1 MDHEN and CDR2 SYDVKM. The CDR3 totals 15 residues. Deletions cut 5 bases from V and 6 bases from J, with 14 bases between.

V usage is TRBV11-2 and J usage is TRBJ2-3; D gene ambiguous. There are 16 residues in the CDR3. Germline assignment: CDR1 SGHAT and CDR2 FQNNGV. Trimming left V 4 bases short and J 2 bases short, with 16 bases between. The CDR3 nucleotides read TGTGCCAGCAGCTCCTATAACTCGCCGCCCACAGATACGCAGTATTTT. Protein product: CASSSYNSPPTDTQYF.

The sample holds one count of this clone. This chain connects TRBV28 to TRBJ2-7, with 11 positions matching TRBD2. The CDR3 is 19 residues long. Per germline, CDR1 MDHEN and CDR2 SYDVKM. Trimming took 3 bases from V and 6 from J; bases not matched to a gene: 19. The CDR3 nucleotides read TGTGCCAGCAGTTTTTGGACAGGGCTATTAGCGGGAGGGCCGAGCGAGCAGTACTTC. Its protein is CASSFWTGLLAGGPSEQYF.

V usage is TRBV6-5 and J usage is TRBJ1-2; D is ambiguous. Germline V gene sequence: CDR1 MNHEY, CDR2 SVGAGI. This CDR3 spans 13 amino acids. V was cut by 2 bases and J by 8 bases, with 12 bases left in between. CDR3 nucleotides: TGTGCCAGCAGTTACCTACCGGCCGGGGGCTACACCTTC. Translating it yields CASSYLPAGGYTF.

The CDR3 region is CASSHAQGSYEQYF. The CDR3 DNA reads as TGTGCCAGCAGCCACGCCCAGGGGTCCTACGAGCAGTACTTC. The chain joins TRBV3-1 (or the pseudogene TRBV3-2) to TRBJ2-7, with a tentative D call TRBD1 (6 bases). This CDR3 has 14 amino acids. V lost 3 bases to trimming and J lost 1 base, with 10 bases between them. Germline-derived CDR1 and CDR2 are LGHDT and YNNKEL (reference sequence).

The genes are TRBV5-5 and TRBJ2-7; D perhaps matches TRBD2 (6 bases). The CDR3 length is 12 residues. The germline V gene encodes CDR1 SGHKS and CDR2 YYEKEE (reference sequence). V was trimmed by 2 bases and J by 11 bases, leaving 14 bases between them. CDR3 protein: CASSFEGGTEYF. As DNA, the CDR3 is TGTGCCAGCAGCTTCGAGGGAGGCACTGAGTACTTC.